Reported below is one TCR beta chain. Its specificity is not known. The record originates from a study of T cell repertoires in cytomegalovirus infection. In the study overall: Matching HLA type and CMV infection were both indicated by public TCR beta signatures.

TCRdb ran MiXCR on the reads and lists one entry per CDR3 protein. The table shows approximately 280,000 distinct CDR3 sequences, with approximately 22% occurring only once. General observations from the study: The study identified carriers of CMV plus the relevant HLA from cumulative public TCR beta family frequency.

The specimen comprised cultured PBMCs, sampled from culture after CMV antigen stimulation. This sequence originates from a human donor in good health (CMV status not recorded). Some clones in this sample may be carry-over from other donors' samples.

The CDR3 sequence is CASSPGTGPNQPQHF. For the CDR3, the DNA is TGTGCCAGCAGCCCCGGGACAGGGCCCAATCAGCCCCAGCATTTT. This rearrangement joins TRBV6-2 or TRBV6-3 to TRBJ1-5, with 9 bases aligning to TRBD1. The germline V gene encodes CDR1 MNHEY and CDR2 SVGEGT. CDR3 size: 15 residues. V trimming: 6 bases; J trimming: 3 bases; junction bases outside the gene matches: 6.